This T cell receptor (beta chain) was sequenced in a study of cytomegalovirus exposure and HLA in healthy donors. Points from the study as a whole: Researchers catalogued some 160 TCR beta chains as cytomegalovirus-associated. The tendency of first-cohort TCR clusters to co-occur in the roughly 130 validation repertoires emerged from a later analysis. CMV antigen specificity of three CMV-associated chains was confirmed in vitro. While the bulk of TCR sequences proved rare, some public TCRs turned up in many donors.

V gave up 3 bases and J gave up 1 base, with 10 bases separating them. The V gene's germline CDR1 is SGHDT and CDR2 YYEEEE. This CDR3 has 15 residues. Data came from immunoSEQ multiplex PCR; TCRdb stores just in-frame clones and leaves some out. Among more than 95,000 clones listed, 89% were seen once. Worth noting for this clone: What it binds is not known.

The sample comprised PBMCs. The clonotype was recovered from a woman between 18 and 29 years old in good health and CMV-seronegative. V and J are TRBV5-6 and TRBJ1-4; D possibly corresponds to TRBD1 (5 bases). The CDR3 loop reads CASSWTGGTNEKLFF. CDR3 DNA: TGTGCCAGCAGCTGGACGGGGGGAACTAATGAAAAACTGTTTTTT. The variable domain in full, completed from reference TRBV5-6 and TRBJ1-4, reads DAGVTQSPTHLIKTRGQQVTLRCSPKSGHDTVSWYQQALGQGPQFIFQYYEEEERQRGNFPDRFSGHQFPNYSSELNVNALLLGDSALYLCASSWTGGTNEKLFFGSGTQLSVL.